Described below is a single T cell receptor beta chain sequence and its context. This clone was detected once. It lacks a known antigen. Base qualities are not provided; no much larger clone lies one nucleotide away. The data belong to a study of control samples from healthy donors and cancer patients (dated by TCRdb to 2018 to 2021). Libraries were made using the immunoSEQ multiplex PCR assay. As stored in TCRdb, this immuneACCESS dataset retains in-frame rearrangements with V and J assigned. A fraction of the clones does not appear; measured against another copy, unresolved V genes explain less than half of the discrepancy, and the remainder lacks a known reason. A total of 150,000 or so clones appear in this sample, 93% of them only once. The top ten clones comprise 4.5% to 6% of the sample. The CDR3 starts with the cysteine, ends with the phenylalanine, and has 15 residues. The retained sequence is limited to the CDR3, 45 bases, with the frame set at the first base. V is clipped by 4 bases and J by 4 bases, and the sequence between their germline boundaries is 16 bases long. Looking up the germline V gene (reference sequence) yields CDR1 MNHEY and CDR2 SMNVEV.

This clonotype was sampled from a man younger than 35 in good health. Sequenced input: blood. The chain uses TRBV27 and TRBJ1-2; the D gene is possibly TRBD1, with 6 bases matching. The CDR3 amino acid sequence is: CASSWSGGAAYGYTF. The sequenced DNA is TGTGCCAGCAGTTGGTCTGGGGGCGCAGCCTATGGCTACACCTTC.